One TCR beta chain is described in this entry. With V trimmed by 5 bases and J by 9 bases, 5 bases remained unmatched. This CDR3 contains 15 residues. Germline assignment: CDR1 SEHNR and CDR2 FQNEAQ (reference sequence). The PCR ran on 60 Vbeta and 13 Jbeta primers. Clones were sequenced by immunoSEQ multiplex PCR, and TCRdb holds only the in-frame ones, with some missing. This table has 200,000 to 250,000 clones, around four fifths appearing once. This entry comes from a study of cytomegalovirus exposure and HLA in healthy donors. V is TRBV7-9 and J is TRBJ2-1; 15 positions agree with TRBD2. The specimen sequenced was PBMCs. This clonotype was obtained from a boy under 10 years old in good health and CMV-seronegative. CDR3 residues: CASSPGLAGGREQFF. CDR3 nucleotide sequence: TGTGCCAGCAGCCCCGGACTAGCGGGGGGGCGTGAGCAGTTCTTC.